A selection of T cell receptor beta chains follows, all from one sample in a study of technical replicates of blood from a few donors. The repertoire was sequenced with immunoSEQ multiplex PCR; TCRdb's copy has only in-frame clones and lacks some. The sample has some 70,000 clones, roughly 92% seen once. The sequencing input was T cells isolated from PBMCs. Source of these receptors: a human donor in good health. CDR3s include the opening cysteine and the closing phenylalanine or tryptophan. A D gene is named only where the DNA matches it firmly. Size tells how often a clone was seen (once, few, many) or the class of an expanded clone, and some rows leave it out.

d_gene	v_gene	j_gene	abundance	CDR3nt	CDR3aa
-	TRBV6-5	TRBJ1-4	once	TGTGCCAGTAGAAATGAGGGATCAACTAATGAAAAACTGTTTTTT	CASRNEGSTNEKLFF
-	TRBV29-1	TRBJ1-1	-	TGCAGCGTTAGTAATGGAGGAACTGAAGCTTTCTTT	CSVSNGGTEAFF
-	TRBV7-3	TRBJ1-1	few	TGTGCCAGCAGCTCTACAGGGTGGGACACTGAAGCTTTCTTT	CASSSTGWDTEAFF
-	TRBV7-9	TRBJ2-7	-	TGTGCCAGCAGCTACACCGGGACTTCCTACGAGCAGTACTTC	CASSYTGTSYEQYF
-	TRBV9	TRBJ1-2	-	TGTGCCAGCAGAGGACTCTATGGCTACACCTTC	CASRGLYGYTF
TRBD2	TRBV9	TRBJ2-3	-	TGTGCCAGCACCCCCGATGGGGGGGACACAGATACGCAGTATTTT	CASTPDGGDTDTQYF
-	TRBV15	TRBJ2-7	-	TGTGCCACCAGCAGCGAATGGCAGGGTTACGAGCAGTACTTC	CATSSEWQGYEQYF
-	TRBV15	TRBJ2-5	-	TGTGCCACCTCTGAGGGCAGCAGGGGCCAAGAGACCCAGTACTTC	CATSEGSRGQETQYF
TRBD1	TRBV7-3	TRBJ1-1	-	TGTGCCAGCGGTACAGGGGTTAGTACTGAAGCTTTCTTT	CASGTGVSTEAFF
-	TRBV7-9	TRBJ2-1	-	TGTGCCAGCAGTGTAACAGGGCACAATGAGCAGTTCTTC	CASSVTGHNEQFF
TRBD2	TRBV9	TRBJ2-1	-	TGTGCCAGCAGCGTAGAGGGGCGACTAGCGGGAGAGAGCAATGAGCAGTTCTTC	CASSVEGRLAGESNEQFF
TRBD2	TRBV11-3	TRBJ2-7	-	TGTGCCAGCAGTCCGGGACTAGCGGATCTCAAGCAGTACTTC	CASSPGLADLKQYF
-	TRBV18	TRBJ1-5	-	TGTGCCAGCTCACCACAGTCGGGGAATCAGCCCCAGCATTTT	CASSPQSGNQPQHF
TRBD2	TRBV11-2	TRBJ2-1	-	TGTGCCAGCAGCTTTCTAGCGGGGAGGTACAATGAGCAGTTCTTC	CASSFLAGRYNEQFF
-	TRBV19	TRBJ1-5	-	TGTGCCACGTGCGACGGGGGAAATATACTTCAGCCCCAGCATTTT	CATCDGGNILQPQHF
-	TRBV9	TRBJ1-3	once	TGTGCCAGCAGGGGCGGAAACACCATATATTTT	CASRGGNTIYF
-	TRBV21-1	TRBJ1-2	-	TGTGCCAGCAGCAAAACATATAACTATGGCTACACCTTC	CASSKTYNYGYTF
-	TRBV9	TRBJ2-3	-	TGTGCCAGCACCACCGGGAAGAGCACAGATACGCAGTATTTT	CASTTGKSTDTQYF
TRBD2	TRBV9	TRBJ2-2	-	TGTGCCAGCAGCGTAGGAGTGAGCGGGAGGGCCAGGACCGGGGAGCTGTTTTTT	CASSVGVSGRARTGELFF
TRBD2	TRBV13	TRBJ2-2	-	TGTGCCAGCAGCCTCAAAGCCGGGACTAGCGGTACCGGGGAGCTGTTTTTT	CASSLKAGTSGTGELFF
-	TRBV6-1	TRBJ2-7	-	TGTGCCAGCAGCCCATATGCGGACGGGGATTACGAGCAGTACTTC	CASSPYADGDYEQYF
-	TRBV28	TRBJ1-5	-	TGTGCCAGCAGCCCGACAGCTAATAGCAATCAGCCCCAGCATTTT	CASSPTANSNQPQHF
TRBD2	TRBV5-6	TRBJ2-1	-	TGTGCCAGCAGATTGAGCGGGGGTTTCTACAGCTCCTACAATGAGCAGTTCTTC	CASRLSGGFYSSYNEQFF
TRBD1	TRBV30	TRBJ2-7	once	TGTGCCTGTACAGGGGCACTGTACGAGCAGTACTTC	CACTGALYEQYF
-	TRBV7-2	TRBJ1-4	-	TGTGCCAGCAGCGGGAAGGGGAAGTTGACTAATGAAAAACTGTTTTTT	CASSGKGKLTNEKLFF
TRBD1	TRBV6-1	TRBJ2-7	-	TGTGCCAGCAGTGGAGGGGGACAGATTTCGCGCTACGAGCAGTACTTC	CASSGGGQISRYEQYF
TRBD1	TRBV29-1	TRBJ1-1	few	TGCAGCGTAAGGACAGGGATATATACTGAAGCTTTCTTT	CSVRTGIYTEAFF